Below, one T cell receptor (beta chain) is given with its context. Antigen: not known. This specimen comes from a study of T cells in Graves' hyperthyroidism and ophthalmopathy. General study findings and limits: Onset of ophthalmopathy came a median approximately 6.9 months after the model predicted it.

Using RNA transcripts as the source, TCR beta CDR3 regions were amplified. The HTBI primer set was used in a first-round RT-PCR of the TCR CDR3. MiXCR, run by TCRdb on the multiplex PCR reads, gives a single entry per CDR3 protein. In the table there are hundreds of thousands of distinct CDR3 sequences, 15% to 20% of which are singletons. Patients were excluded for uncontrolled infection, other autoimmune disease, pregnancy or lactation. Source material for PBMCs was over 8 ml fresh peripheral blood. The CDR3 is 14 amino acids. Germline loops: CDR1 SEHNR, CDR2 FQNEAQ (reference sequence). V was pared by 5 bases and J by 5 bases, with 8 bases of the junction left unmatched.

V and J are TRBV7-9 and TRBJ2-5; TRBD1 aligns across 7 bases. The receptor was derived from a woman aged 40 to 50 with Graves' ophthalmopathy. The source material was blood. The CDR3, as DNA: TGTGCCAGCAGCACAAGGGGGCAGGGGGAGACCCAGTACTTC. This sequence encodes CASSTRGQGETQYF.